These 10 T cell receptor beta chains were all obtained from the same sample, sequenced in a study of PD-1 blockade in mismatch repair-deficient tumors. The protocol was immunoSEQ multiplex PCR, while the TCRdb copy is restricted to in-frame clones and leaves out a portion. The table records 38,000 or so clones, roughly 84% of them present only once. The sequences come from peripheral blood, collected less than 95 weeks after starting pembrolizumab. All receptors derive from an adult with mismatch repair-deficient cancer.

V usage is TRBV5-1 and J usage is TRBJ2-3; TRBD1 agrees at 8 bases. The CDR3 runs to 14 residues. The junction had 5 bases not matched to a gene; V was cut back by 4 bases and J by 4 bases. Looked up from germline, CDR1 is SGHRS and CDR2 is YFSETQ. CDR3 protein: CASSIGQGADTQYF. The DNA of the CDR3 is TGCGCCAGCAGCATTGGACAGGGCGCAGATACGCAGTATTTT.

The chain couples TRBV6-5 to TRBJ1-2; tentatively, D is TRBD1 (6 bases). Between the trimmed V and J ends, which lost 4 bases and 3 bases, there was a span of 15 bases. Germline V CDR1 and CDR2: MNHEY, SVGAGI. CDR3 length: 15 amino acids. CDR3 bases: TGTGCCAGCAGTTGGGGGGGGGCGAGCGACTATGGCTACACCTTC. It encodes CASSWGGASDYGYTF.

The chain is built from TRBV7-2 and TRBJ2-1, with a tentative D call TRBD2 (6 bases). This CDR3 is 16 amino acids long. V was cut by 1 base and J by 8 bases, with 18 bases left in between. The germline gives CDR1 SGHTA, CDR2 FQGNSA. The CDR3: CASSLVGLKVGDEQFF. The CDR3 DNA reads as TGTGCCAGCAGCTTAGTAGGACTAAAGGTTGGCGATGAGCAGTTCTTC.

The V call is TRBV7-2, the J call TRBJ1-4; 10 nucleotides line up with TRBD1. The V gene end was trimmed by 1 base and the J gene end by 6 bases; junction bases not matched to a gene: 2. The CDR3 has 15 amino acids. Germline V gives CDR1 SGHTA, CDR2 FQGNSA. In DNA form, the CDR3 reads TGTGCCAGCAGCTTAGGGGACAGGGGTGATGAAAAACTGTTTTTT. It is translated as CASSLGDRGDEKLFF.

This clone was detected once. The CDR3 loop reads CASSPAVGIYEQYF. The CDR3 nucleotides read TGTGCCAGCAGCCCCGCGGTAGGGATCTACGAGCAGTACTTC. The chain uses TRBV7-9 and TRBJ2-7; D unresolved. Germline CDR1 is SEHNR and CDR2 is FQNEAQ (reference sequence). The CDR3 consists of 14 residues. V was clipped by 5 bases and J by 3 bases, with 14 bases between them.

J is TRBJ1-2 and V is TRBV19, with D possibly TRBD1 on 6 matching bases. Trimming removed 1 base at V and 0 bases at J, with 15 bases between. CDR3 length equals 17 residues. The V gene's germline CDR1 is LNHDA and CDR2 SQIVND (reference sequence). CDR3 sequence (DNA): TGTGCCAGTAGTATAGTCCGGGACAAGGCTACTAACTATGGCTACACCTTC. This encodes CASSIVRDKATNYGYTF.

The V call is TRBV7-6, the J call TRBJ2-5; 10 nucleotides line up with TRBD2. V shed 3 bases, J shed 4 bases, and the junction held 23 bases outside the gene matches. The germline V gene encodes CDR1 SGHVS and CDR2 FNYEAQ. The CDR3 runs to 21 residues. In DNA form, the CDR3 reads TGTGCCAGCAGCTTCACCCGTCGTAGTTACCTTAGCGGGAGGCCCACAGAGACCCAGTACTTC. Protein sequence: CASSFTRRSYLSGRPTETQYF.

This clone was seen only a few times. The chain recombines TRBV2 with TRBJ1-5; D unresolved. Germline V CDR1 and CDR2: SNHLY, FYNNEI. The CDR3 sequence is 14 residues long. Trimming cost V 2 bases and J 2 bases, with 7 bases left between them. The CDR3 nucleotides are TGTGCCAGCAGTGAAAATAGGGGCAATCAGCCCCAGCATTTT. It encodes CASSENRGNQPQHF.

The chain has TRBV9 and TRBJ1-2; no reliable D call. Germline values: CDR1 SGDLS, CDR2 YYNGEE. Trimming pared 3 bases from V and 8 bases from J, leaving 20 bases between. There are 15 residues in the CDR3. CDR3 DNA sequence: TGTGCCAGCAGCGCGGGCCGGACGCCGGAGAAAGGCTACACCTTC. It is translated as CASSAGRTPEKGYTF.

The rearrangement links TRBV19 to TRBJ1-1; TRBD1 matches at 8 bases. Unmatched junction bases numbered 13, after V lost 8 bases and J lost 2 bases. This CDR3 spans 16 amino acids. CDR1 is LNHDA, CDR2 SQIVND, per germline (reference sequence). As DNA, the CDR3 is TGTGCCAGTGCAGTAAGGCAGGGGGCGTTTAACACTGAAGCTTTCTTT. As protein: CASAVRQGAFNTEAFF.